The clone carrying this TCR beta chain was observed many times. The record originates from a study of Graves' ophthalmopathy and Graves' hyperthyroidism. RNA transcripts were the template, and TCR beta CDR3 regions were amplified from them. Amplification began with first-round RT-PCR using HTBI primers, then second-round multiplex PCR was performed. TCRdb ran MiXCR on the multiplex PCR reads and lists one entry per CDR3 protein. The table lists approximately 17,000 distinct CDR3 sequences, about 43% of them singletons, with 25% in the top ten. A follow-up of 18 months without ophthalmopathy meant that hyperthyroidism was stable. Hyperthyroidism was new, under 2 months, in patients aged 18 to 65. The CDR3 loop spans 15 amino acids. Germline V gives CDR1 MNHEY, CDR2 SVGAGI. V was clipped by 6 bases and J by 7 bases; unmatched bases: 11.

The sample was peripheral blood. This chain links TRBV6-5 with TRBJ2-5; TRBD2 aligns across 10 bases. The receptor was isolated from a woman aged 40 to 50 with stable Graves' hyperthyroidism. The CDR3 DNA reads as TGTGCCAGCAGCTGGGGGGATAGCGGGGGGTGGACCCAGTACTTC. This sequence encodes CASSWGDSGGWTQYF.